This T cell receptor beta chain was sequenced during a study of blood T cell repertoires in COVID-19. Study background: T cells, B-cell-depleted T cells, or PBMCs supplied cDNA or gDNA.

V gave up 5 bases and J gave up 2 bases; unmatched junction bases: 5. In germline, CDR1 is SGHNT, CDR2 YENEEA. CDR3 length: 16 residues. Original handling: The assay estimated nucleated cells by amplifying reference gene primers. Method: immunoSEQ multiplex PCR; TCRdb's copy keeps in-frame clones and lacks some. From that table come the V and J calls and clone size; the DNA was used to work out D and trimming. This sample has some 430,000 clones; about 90% occur once, and the top ten carry less than 0.75%. Cohorts were assigned according to the clinical history that participants reported. The V gene is TRBV11-3, the J gene TRBJ2-5; 13 bases fit TRBD2. Sample: PBMCs or T cells enriched from blood (not recorded which). This receptor was identified in a man in his late teens or twenties who had recovered from COVID-19. CDR3: CASSPRTSGSQETQYF. The CDR3 DNA is TGTGCCAGCAGCCCTCGGACTAGCGGGAGTCAAGAGACCCAGTACTTC.